This T cell receptor (beta chain) was obtained from a study of T cells after yellow fever vaccination. Study at large: SMART-Seq v4 Ultra Low Input served to prepare low-cell-number fractions.

On this clonotype: Its specificity is not known.

Losses at the gene ends were 5 bases for V and 4 bases for J; bases not matched to a gene: 6. The CDR3 loop spans 15 amino acids. Germline V gene lookup returns CDR1 SGHTA and CDR2 FQGNSA. General study points: Contaminants from the bulk population, in the form of abundant clonotypes, could be found in FACS-sorted repertoires. Secondary responses were weaker yet peaked faster, day 5 versus 15.

They built TCR cDNA with 5'RACE template switching, a step that put in a universal primer site and UMIs. TCRdb re-analysed the 5' RACE reads in MiXCR, keeping a single row per CDR3 protein. This table holds about 340,000 distinct CDR3 sequences, 3.5% to 4.5% found once. The input for sequencing was PBMCs, taken 5 days after the yellow fever booster vaccination. The J gene is TRBJ2-3, the V gene TRBV7-2, with TRBD1 identical over 10 bases. The receptor was derived from a man between 18 and 35 years old who received the YFV17D yellow fever vaccine. This chain's CDR3 is CASSLSGTGADTQYF. The CDR3 nucleotides are TGTGCCAGCAGCCTCTCCGGGACAGGGGCAGATACGCAGTATTTT.